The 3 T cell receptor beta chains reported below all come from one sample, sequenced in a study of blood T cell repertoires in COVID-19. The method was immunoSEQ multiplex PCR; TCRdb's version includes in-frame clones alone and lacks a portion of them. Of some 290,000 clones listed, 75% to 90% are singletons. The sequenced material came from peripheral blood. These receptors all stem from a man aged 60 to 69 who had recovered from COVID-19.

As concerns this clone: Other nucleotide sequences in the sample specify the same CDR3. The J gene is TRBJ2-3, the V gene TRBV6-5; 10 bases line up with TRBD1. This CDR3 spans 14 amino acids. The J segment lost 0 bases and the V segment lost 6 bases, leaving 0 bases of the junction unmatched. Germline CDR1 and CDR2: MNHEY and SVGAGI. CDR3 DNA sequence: TGTGCCAGCAGGGGACAGGGGAGCACAGATACGCAGTATTTT. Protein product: CASRGQGSTDTQYF.

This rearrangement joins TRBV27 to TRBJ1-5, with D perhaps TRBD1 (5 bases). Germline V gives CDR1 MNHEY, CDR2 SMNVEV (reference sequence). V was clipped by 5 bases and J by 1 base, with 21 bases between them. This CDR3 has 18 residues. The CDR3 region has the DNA TGTGCCAGCAGTCTGAGGTCACCAGGGAGGGGCAGCAATCAGCCCCAGCATTTT. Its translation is CASSLRSPGRGSNQPQHF.

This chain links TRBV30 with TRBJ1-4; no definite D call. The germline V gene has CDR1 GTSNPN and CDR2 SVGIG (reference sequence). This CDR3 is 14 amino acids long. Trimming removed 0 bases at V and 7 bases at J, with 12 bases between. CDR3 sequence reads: CAWSVRGRGEKLFF. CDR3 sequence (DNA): TGTGCCTGGAGTGTACGCGGTCGGGGTGAAAAACTGTTTTTT. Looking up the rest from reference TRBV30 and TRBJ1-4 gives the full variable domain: SQTIHQWPATLVQPVGSPLSLECTVEGTSNPNLYWYRQAAGRGLQLLFYSVGIGQISSEVPQNLSASRPQDRQFILSSKKLLLSDSGFYLCAWSVRGRGEKLFFGSGTQLSVL.